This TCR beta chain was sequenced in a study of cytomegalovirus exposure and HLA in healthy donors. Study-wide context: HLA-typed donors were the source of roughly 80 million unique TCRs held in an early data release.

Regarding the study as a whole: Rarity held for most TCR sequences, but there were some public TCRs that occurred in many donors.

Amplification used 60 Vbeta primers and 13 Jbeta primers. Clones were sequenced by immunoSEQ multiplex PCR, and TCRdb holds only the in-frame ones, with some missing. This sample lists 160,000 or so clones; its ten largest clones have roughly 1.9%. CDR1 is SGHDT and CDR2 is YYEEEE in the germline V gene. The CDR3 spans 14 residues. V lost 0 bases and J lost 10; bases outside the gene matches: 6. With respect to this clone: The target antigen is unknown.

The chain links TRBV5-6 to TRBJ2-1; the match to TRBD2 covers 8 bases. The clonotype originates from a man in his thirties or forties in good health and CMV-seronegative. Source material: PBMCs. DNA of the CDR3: TGTGCCAGCAGCTTGGTGGGACTAGGGGACGAGCAGTTCTTC. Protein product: CASSLVGLGDEQFF. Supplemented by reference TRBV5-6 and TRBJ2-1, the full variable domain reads DAGVTQSPTHLIKTRGQQVTLRCSPKSGHDTVSWYQQALGQGPQFIFQYYEEEERQRGNFPDRFSGHQFPNYSSELNVNALLLGDSALYLCASSLVGLGDEQFFGPGTRLTVL.